The 20 T cell receptor beta chains below all came from one sample that was sequenced in a study of vaccination and CD4 T cells after COVID-19. The treatment denotes: roughly ten-day PBMC culture with coronavirus spike peptide pools or control peptides (ViraFEST assay). With the Oncomine TCR Beta short-read assay, DNA from cultured CD4+ T cells was sequenced. TCRdb re-derived calls from the PCR reads in MiXCR, one entry per CDR3 protein. Here the sample spans fewer than 25,000 distinct CDR3 sequences, about 42% being singletons. These receptors' antigens are unknown. The sequenced sample was CD4+ T cells from blood, cultured in vitro, obtained before SARS-CoV-2 vaccination. All receptors come from a human donor who had recovered from COVID-19.

This chain connects TRBV19 to TRBJ2-1, with 9 bases aligning to TRBD2. TRBJ2-7 matches the DNA end more closely, so the J call is doubtful. The length of the CDR3 is 15 residues. The germline CDR1 and CDR2 sequences are LNHDA and SQIVND (reference sequence). The chain's CDR3 is CASSIRSGSSGEQYF. The CDR3 coding sequence is TGTGCCAGTAGTATACGTAGCGGGAGTAGCGGAGAGCAGTACTTC.

V gene TRBV9 combines with J gene TRBJ1-1; D perhaps matches TRBD1 (6 bases). V was trimmed by 5 bases and J by 1 base, leaving 12 bases between them. The CDR3 length is 14 residues. CDR1 and CDR2 (germline): SGDLS, YYNGEE. This CDR3 reads CASSRGLENTEAFF. In DNA, the CDR3 is TGTGCCAGCAGTCGGGGGCTGGAGAACACTGAAGCTTTCTTT.

The chain links TRBV5-1 to TRBJ2-5, with unresolved D. Germline V gives CDR1 SGHRS, CDR2 YFSETQ. This CDR3 comprises 16 residues. Deletions cut 1 base from V and 2 bases from J, with 15 bases between. DNA for the CDR3: TGCGCCAGCAGCTTGATACCTTTCGTCGGGCAAGAGACCCAGTACTTC. This sequence encodes CASSLIPFVGQETQYF.

This CDR3 is CASSDAVFSWTGELFF. The CDR3 DNA reads TGTGCCAGCAGCGACGCGGTATTCTCGTGGACCGGGGAGCTGTTTTTT. This chain uses TRBV7-2 with TRBJ2-2; D gene unclear. Trimming removed 5 bases at V and 5 bases at J, with 18 bases between. Germline CDR1 reads SGHTA; CDR2 reads FQGNSA. CDR3 length equals 16 residues.

Regarding this clonotype: The germline gene is not matched at one end of the junction; a read error may be the cause. The V gene is TRBV11-3, the J gene TRBJ1-6; 7 nucleotides agree with TRBD1. Germline CDR1 is SGHNT and CDR2 is YENEEA. There are 16 residues in the CDR3. The CDR3 protein is CASSLDRAGGNSPLHF. DNA for the CDR3: TGTGCGAGCAGCTTAGATCGAGCAGGGGGTAATTCACCCCTCCACTTT.

This clonotype appeared a few times. The chain has TRBV7-8 and TRBJ2-2; 7 bases match TRBD1. The trim removed 4 bases at V and 4 bases at J, leaving 12 bases unmatched. Per germline, CDR1 SGHVS and CDR2 FQNEAQ. The CDR3 covers 17 residues. The CDR3 sequence: CASSSIPPQGSTGELFF. CDR3 nucleotides: TGTGCCAGCAGCTCAATACCCCCACAGGGGTCCACCGGGGAGCTGTTTTTT. Complete variable domain (other parts from reference TRBV7-8 and TRBJ2-2): GAGVSQSPRYKVAKRGQDVALRCDPISGHVSLFWYQQALGQGPEFLTYFQNEAQLDKSGLPSDRFFAERPEGSVSTLKIQRTQQEDSAVYLCASSSIPPQGSTGELFFGEGSRLTVL.

The rearrangement uses TRBV27 and TRBJ1-2; D might be TRBD1 (5 bases). Between the trimmed V and J ends, which lost 2 bases and 4 bases, there was a span of 11 bases. CDR3 length equals 14 residues. Germline CDR1 and CDR2: MNHEY and SMNVEV (reference sequence). CDR3 sequence: CASSLAGLGYGYTF. The CDR3 DNA reads as TGTGCCAGCAGTTTAGCAGGGTTGGGCTATGGCTACACCTTC.

A few counts support this clonotype. The CDR3 nucleotides read TGTGCCAGCAGTCCAGAGACAGGGGTGTACTATGGCTACACCTTC. Residues: CASSPETGVYYGYTF. The chain recombines TRBV27 with TRBJ1-2; the match to TRBD1 covers 8 bases. CDR3 length: 15 residues. Germline CDR1 reads MNHEY; CDR2 reads SMNVEV (reference sequence). V lost 5 bases to trimming and J lost 3 bases; unmatched junction nucleotides: 8.

The V and J genes are TRBV6-1 and TRBJ1-1; the D gene is possibly TRBD1 (6 bases). Germline CDR1 reads MNHNS; CDR2 reads SASEGT. The ends were cut back, 7 bases at V and 3 bases at J, with 15 bases in the middle. The CDR3 consists of 14 residues. CDR3 protein: CASTPGQPHTEAFF. CDR3 nucleotides: TGTGCCAGCACCCCAGGACAGCCCCACACTGAAGCTTTCTTT.

V and J are TRBV7-2 and TRBJ1-2; TRBD1 agrees at 7 bases. V gave up 9 bases and J gave up 6 bases; unmatched junction bases: 4. This CDR3 contains 11 residues. Looked up from germline, CDR1 is SGHTA and CDR2 is FQGNSA. The CDR3 is CARRDSDGYTF. The DNA of the CDR3 is TGTGCCAGAAGGGACAGCGATGGCTACACCTTC. Looking up the rest from reference TRBV7-2 and TRBJ1-2 gives the full variable domain: GAGVSQSPSNKVTEKGKDVELRCDPISGHTALYWYRQSLGQGLEFLIYFQGNSAPDKSGLPSDRFSAERTGGSVSTLTIQRTQQEDSAVYLCARRDSDGYTFGSGTRLTVV.

The rearrangement joins TRBV5-1 to TRBJ1-1; D might be TRBD1 (6 bases). V was clipped by 0 bases and J by 7 bases, with 19 bases between them. Germline V gene sequence: CDR1 SGHRS, CDR2 YFSETQ. The CDR3 length is 16 residues. As DNA, the CDR3 is TGCGCCAGCAGCTTGGCAGTGTTTGGGGGGCAGGGTGAAGCTTTCTTT. Its translation: CASSLAVFGGQGEAFF.

The chain joins TRBV27 to TRBJ2-7; D perhaps matches TRBD1 (5 bases). The CDR3 extends over 15 amino acids. V gave up 5 bases and J gave up 5 bases, with 19 bases separating them. Germline V gene lookup returns CDR1 MNHEY and CDR2 SMNVEV (reference sequence). This CDR3 reads CASSPRRVTSHEQYF. In DNA, the CDR3 is TGTGCCAGCAGTCCCCGCAGGGTAACATCCCACGAGCAGTACTTC.

This clonotype was counted once. The DNA of the CDR3 is TGTGCTATCCGAGGGGGCTCGGGTGAAAAACTGTTTTTT. Translation: CAIRGGSGEKLFF. The chain uses TRBV6-1 and TRBJ1-4; 7 nucleotides agree with TRBD1. The germline CDR1 and CDR2 sequences are MNHNS and SASEGT. The CDR3 spans 13 residues.

The CDR3 bases are TGTGCCAGTAGTCCCCGATCGGACAAAGAGACCCAGTACTTC. Protein product: CASSPRSDKETQYF. The chain is built from TRBV19 and TRBJ2-5; TRBD1 is a possible D gene (5 bases). The length of the CDR3 is 14 residues. Germline loops: CDR1 LNHDA, CDR2 SQIVND (reference sequence). V was shortened by 5 bases and J by 3 bases, with 13 bases between the two germline ends.

The chain uses TRBV7-9 and TRBJ2-7, with TRBD1 matching 8 bases. This CDR3 has 13 amino acids. Trimming took 5 bases from V and 2 from J; bases not matched to a gene: 2. CDR1 is SEHNR, CDR2 FQNEAQ, per germline (reference sequence). The CDR3 DNA follows: TGTGCCAGCAGCAGACAGGGGACCTACGAGCAGTACTTC. Its translation: CASSRQGTYEQYF.

This clonotype occurred a few times. The V and J genes are TRBV30 and TRBJ1-1, with D tentatively TRBD1 (5 bases). In germline, CDR1 is GTSNPN, CDR2 SVGIG (reference sequence). V was pared by 5 bases and J by 3 bases, with 10 bases between. The CDR3 is 12 amino acids. The CDR3 protein is CAWGALDTEAFF. Written as DNA, the CDR3 is TGTGCCTGGGGGGCTCTGGACACTGAAGCTTTCTTT.

In this sample, this clonotype turned up a few times. This chain links TRBV15 with TRBJ1-1; a possible D gene is TRBD1 (5 bases). The CDR3 totals 12 residues. The V gene lost 5 bases and the J gene lost 3 bases, with 7 bases spanning the gap. Germline values: CDR1 LNHNV, CDR2 YYDKDF (reference sequence). The CDR3 DNA reads TGTGCCACCAGCCCGGGGGACACTGAAGCTTTCTTT. It is translated as CATSPGDTEAFF.

This clonotype has more than one count but fewer than ten. The rearrangement uses TRBV7-2 and TRBJ1-3; D may be TRBD1 (5 bases). The CDR3 loop spans 15 amino acids. Germline CDR1 and CDR2: SGHTA and FQGNSA. The ends were cut back, 1 base at V and 3 bases at J, with 10 bases in the middle. Here the CDR3 reads CASSLDGADGNTIYF. CDR3 DNA: TGTGCCAGCAGCTTAGATGGGGCGGATGGAAACACCATATATTTT.

V is TRBV7-6 and J is TRBJ2-1; 10 bases map to TRBD1. V gave up 5 bases and J gave up 6 bases; unmatched junction bases: 4. Germline CDR1 reads SGHVS; CDR2 reads FNYEAQ. The CDR3 consists of 14 residues. The CDR3 sequence is CASSPWTGGNEQFF. In DNA form, the CDR3 reads TGTGCCAGCAGCCCCTGGACAGGGGGCAATGAGCAGTTCTTC.

This clonotype was seen more than once but under ten times. In DNA, the CDR3 is TGCAGTGCTAGCGCGGACAGCGGTACTATAGAGACCCAGTACTTC. It is translated as CSASADSGTIETQYF. V usage is TRBV20-1 and J usage is TRBJ2-5; D is perhaps TRBD1 (6 bases). Deletions cut 3 bases from V and 4 bases from J, with 18 bases between. Germline-derived CDR1 and CDR2 are DFQATT and SNEGSKA (reference sequence). This CDR3 is built from 15 residues.